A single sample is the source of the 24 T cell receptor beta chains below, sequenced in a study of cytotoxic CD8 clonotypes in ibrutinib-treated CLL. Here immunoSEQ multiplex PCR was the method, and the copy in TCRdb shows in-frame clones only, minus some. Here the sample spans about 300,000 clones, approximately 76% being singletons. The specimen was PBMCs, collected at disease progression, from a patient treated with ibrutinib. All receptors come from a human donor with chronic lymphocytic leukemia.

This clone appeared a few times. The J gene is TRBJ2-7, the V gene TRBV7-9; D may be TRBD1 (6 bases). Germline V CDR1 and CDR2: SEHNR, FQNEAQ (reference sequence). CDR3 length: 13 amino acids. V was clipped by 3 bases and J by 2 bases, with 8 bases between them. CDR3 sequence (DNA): TGTGCCAGCAGCTTTGGGACACCCTACGAGCAGTACTTC. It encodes CASSFGTPYEQYF.

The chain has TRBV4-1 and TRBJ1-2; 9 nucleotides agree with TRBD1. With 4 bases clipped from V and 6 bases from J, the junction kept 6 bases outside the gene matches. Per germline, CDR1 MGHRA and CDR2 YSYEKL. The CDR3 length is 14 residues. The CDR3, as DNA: TGCGCCAGCAGCCCTCCGGGACAGGGAGATGGCTACACCTTC. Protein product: CASSPPGQGDGYTF.

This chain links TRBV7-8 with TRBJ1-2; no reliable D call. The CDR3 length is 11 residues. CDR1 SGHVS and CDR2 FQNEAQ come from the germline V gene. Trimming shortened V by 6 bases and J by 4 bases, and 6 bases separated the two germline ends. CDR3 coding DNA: TGTGCCAGCAGGGACTTCTATGGCTACACCTTC. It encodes CASRDFYGYTF. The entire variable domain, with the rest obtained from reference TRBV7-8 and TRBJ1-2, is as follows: GAGVSQSPRYKVAKRGQDVALRCDPISGHVSLFWYQQALGQGPEFLTYFQNEAQLDKSGLPSDRFFAERPEGSVSTLKIQRTQQEDSAVYLCASRDFYGYTFGSGTRLTVV.

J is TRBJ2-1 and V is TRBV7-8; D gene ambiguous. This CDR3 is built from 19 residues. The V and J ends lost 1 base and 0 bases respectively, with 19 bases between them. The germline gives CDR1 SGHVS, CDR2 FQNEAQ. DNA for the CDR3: TGTGCCAGCAGCTTAGTTTCATCGTGGCGGCGCAGCTCCTACAATGAGCAGTTCTTC. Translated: CASSLVSSWRRSSYNEQFF.

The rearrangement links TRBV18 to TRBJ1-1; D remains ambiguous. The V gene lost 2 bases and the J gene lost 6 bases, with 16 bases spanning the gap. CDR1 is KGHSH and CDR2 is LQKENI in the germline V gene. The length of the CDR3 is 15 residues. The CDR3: CASSPSASRVSEAFF. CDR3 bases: TGTGCCAGCTCACCATCGGCCTCTAGGGTCTCTGAAGCTTTCTTT.

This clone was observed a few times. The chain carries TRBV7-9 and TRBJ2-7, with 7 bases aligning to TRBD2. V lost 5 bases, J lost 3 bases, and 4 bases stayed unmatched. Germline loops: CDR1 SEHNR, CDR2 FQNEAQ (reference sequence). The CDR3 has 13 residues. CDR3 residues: CASSPWEGYEQYF. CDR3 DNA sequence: TGTGCCAGCAGCCCCTGGGAGGGCTACGAGCAGTACTTC.

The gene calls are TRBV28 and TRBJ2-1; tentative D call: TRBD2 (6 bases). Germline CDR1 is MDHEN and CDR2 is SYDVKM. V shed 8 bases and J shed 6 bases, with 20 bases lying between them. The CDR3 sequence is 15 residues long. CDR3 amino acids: CASSLGGYGVNEQFF. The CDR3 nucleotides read TGTGCCAGCTCCCTGGGGGGATACGGGGTCAATGAGCAGTTCTTC.

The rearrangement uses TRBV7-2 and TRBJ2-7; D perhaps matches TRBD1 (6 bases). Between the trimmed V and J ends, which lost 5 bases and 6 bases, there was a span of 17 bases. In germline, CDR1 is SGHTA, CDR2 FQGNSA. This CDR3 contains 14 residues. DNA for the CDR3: TGTGCCAGCAGCCTTGTTGTCAGGGGAAGCGAGCAGTACTTC. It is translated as CASSLVVRGSEQYF.

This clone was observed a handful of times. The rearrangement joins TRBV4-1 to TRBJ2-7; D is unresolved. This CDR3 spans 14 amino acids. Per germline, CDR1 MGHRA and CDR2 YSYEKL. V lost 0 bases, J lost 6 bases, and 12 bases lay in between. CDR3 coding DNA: TGCGCCAGCAGCCAAGATCGTGGACCTGGCGAGCAGTACTTC. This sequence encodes CASSQDRGPGEQYF.

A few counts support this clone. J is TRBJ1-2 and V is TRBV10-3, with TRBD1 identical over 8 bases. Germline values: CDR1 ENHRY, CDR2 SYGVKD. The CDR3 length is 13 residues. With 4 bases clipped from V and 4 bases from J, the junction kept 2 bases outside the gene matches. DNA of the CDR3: TGTGCCATCAGTGGACAGGGGATCTATGGCTACACCTTC. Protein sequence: CAISGQGIYGYTF.

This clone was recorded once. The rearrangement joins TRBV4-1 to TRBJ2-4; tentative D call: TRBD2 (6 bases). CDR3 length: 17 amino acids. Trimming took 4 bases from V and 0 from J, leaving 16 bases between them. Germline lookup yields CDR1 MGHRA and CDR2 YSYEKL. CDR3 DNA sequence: TGCGCCAGCAGCCCACTCGTAATCGGGGGAGCCAAAAACATTCAGTACTTC. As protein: CASSPLVIGGAKNIQYF.

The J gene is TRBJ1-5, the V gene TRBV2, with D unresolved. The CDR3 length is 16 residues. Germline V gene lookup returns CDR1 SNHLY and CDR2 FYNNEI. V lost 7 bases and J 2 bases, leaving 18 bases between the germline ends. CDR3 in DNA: TGTGCCAGCACCCTGGACGGGAGCGGCGGCAATCAGCCCCAGCATTTT. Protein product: CASTLDGSGGNQPQHF.

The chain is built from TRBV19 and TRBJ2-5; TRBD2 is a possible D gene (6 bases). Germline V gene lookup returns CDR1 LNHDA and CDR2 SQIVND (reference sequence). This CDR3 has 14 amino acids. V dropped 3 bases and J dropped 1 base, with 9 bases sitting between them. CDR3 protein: CASSIGGTQETQYF. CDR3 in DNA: TGTGCCAGTAGTATTGGGGGGACCCAAGAGACCCAGTACTTC. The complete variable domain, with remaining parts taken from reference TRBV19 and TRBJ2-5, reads DGGITQSPKYLFRKEGQNVTLSCEQNLNHDAMYWYRQDPGQGLRLIYYSQIVNDFQKGDIAEGYSVSREKKESFPLTVTSAQKNPTAFYLCASSIGGTQETQYFGPGTRLLVL.

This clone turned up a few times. The CDR3 sequence is CASSSRRGSEKLFF. CDR3 bases: TGCGCCAGCAGCTCGCGAAGGGGTAGCGAAAAACTGTTTTTT. The chain combines TRBV4-3 with TRBJ1-4; a weak D match, TRBD1 (5 bases). Trimming took off 5 bases at V and 8 bases at J, with 15 bases between the two ends. The CDR3 loop spans 14 amino acids. Germline V gene sequence: CDR1 LGHNA, CDR2 YSLEER.

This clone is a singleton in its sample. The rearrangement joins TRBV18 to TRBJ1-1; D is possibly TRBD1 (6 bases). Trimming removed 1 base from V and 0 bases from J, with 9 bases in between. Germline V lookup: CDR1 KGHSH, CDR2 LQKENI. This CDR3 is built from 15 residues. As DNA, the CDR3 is TGTGCCAGCTCACCACACAGGGACATGAACACTGAAGCTTTCTTT. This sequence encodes CASSPHRDMNTEAFF.

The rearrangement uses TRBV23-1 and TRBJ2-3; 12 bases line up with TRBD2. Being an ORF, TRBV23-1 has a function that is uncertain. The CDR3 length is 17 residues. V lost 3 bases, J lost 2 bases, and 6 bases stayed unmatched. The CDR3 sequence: CASSHPGLAGNTDTQYF. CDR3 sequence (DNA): TGCGCCAGCAGTCACCCGGGACTAGCGGGTAACACAGATACGCAGTATTTT.

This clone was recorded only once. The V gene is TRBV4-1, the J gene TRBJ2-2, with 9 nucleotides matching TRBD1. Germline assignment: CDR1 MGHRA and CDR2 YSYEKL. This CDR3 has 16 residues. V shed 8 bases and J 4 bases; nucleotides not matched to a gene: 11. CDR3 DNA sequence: TGCGCCAGCCGGGACAGGGCTCGTACGAGCACCGGGGAGCTGTTTTTT. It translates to CASRDRARTSTGELFF.

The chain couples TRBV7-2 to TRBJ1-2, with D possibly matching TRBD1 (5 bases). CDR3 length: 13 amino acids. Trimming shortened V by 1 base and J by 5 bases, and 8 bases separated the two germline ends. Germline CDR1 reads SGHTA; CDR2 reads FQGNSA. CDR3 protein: CASSLDAGYGYTF. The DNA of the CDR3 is TGTGCCAGCAGCTTAGATGCAGGGTATGGCTACACCTTC. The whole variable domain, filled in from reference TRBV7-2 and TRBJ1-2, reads GAGVSQSPSNKVTEKGKDVELRCDPISGHTALYWYRQSLGQGLEFLIYFQGNSAPDKSGLPSDRFSAERTGGSVSTLTIQRTQQEDSAVYLCASSLDAGYGYTFGSGTRLTVV.

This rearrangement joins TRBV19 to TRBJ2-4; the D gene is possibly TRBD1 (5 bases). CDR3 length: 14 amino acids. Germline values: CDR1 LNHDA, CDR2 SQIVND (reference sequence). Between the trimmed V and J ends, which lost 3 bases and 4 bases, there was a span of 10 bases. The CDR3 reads CASSMPKGKNIQYF. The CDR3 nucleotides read TGTGCCAGTAGTATGCCGAAGGGGAAAAACATTCAGTACTTC.

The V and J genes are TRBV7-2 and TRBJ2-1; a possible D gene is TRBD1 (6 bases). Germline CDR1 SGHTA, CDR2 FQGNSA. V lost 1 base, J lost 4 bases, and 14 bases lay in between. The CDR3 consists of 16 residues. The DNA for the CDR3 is TGTGCCAGCAGCTTAGATTGGACAACAGGGTACAATGAGCAGTTCTTC. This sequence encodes CASSLDWTTGYNEQFF.

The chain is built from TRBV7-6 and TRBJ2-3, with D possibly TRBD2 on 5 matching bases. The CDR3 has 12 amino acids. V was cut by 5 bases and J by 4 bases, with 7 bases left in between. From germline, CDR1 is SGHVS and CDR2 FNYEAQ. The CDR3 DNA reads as TGTGCCAGCAGCCGTAGCGCAGATACGCAGTATTTT. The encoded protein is CASSRSADTQYF.

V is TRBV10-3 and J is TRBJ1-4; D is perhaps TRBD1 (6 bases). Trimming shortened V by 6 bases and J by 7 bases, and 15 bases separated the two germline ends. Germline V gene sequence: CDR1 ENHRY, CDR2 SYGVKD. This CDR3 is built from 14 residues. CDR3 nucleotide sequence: TGTGCCATCAGGCCCTCCGAGGGGGGTGAAAAACTGTTTTTT. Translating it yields CAIRPSEGGEKLFF.

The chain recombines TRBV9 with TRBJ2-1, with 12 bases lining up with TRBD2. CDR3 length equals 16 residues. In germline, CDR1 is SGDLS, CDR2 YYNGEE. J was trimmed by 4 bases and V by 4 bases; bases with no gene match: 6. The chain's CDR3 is CASSYRTSGVYNEQFF. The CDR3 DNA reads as TGTGCCAGCAGCTACAGGACTAGCGGGGTGTACAATGAGCAGTTCTTC.

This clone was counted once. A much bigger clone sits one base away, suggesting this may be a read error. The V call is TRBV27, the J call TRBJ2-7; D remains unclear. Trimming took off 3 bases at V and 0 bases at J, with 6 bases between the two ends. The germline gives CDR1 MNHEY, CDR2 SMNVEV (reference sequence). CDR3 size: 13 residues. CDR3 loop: CASSFVDSYEQYF. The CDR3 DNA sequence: TGTGCCAGCAGTTTTGTAGACTCCTACGAGCAGTACTTC.